This T cell receptor (beta chain) was recovered during a study of siplizumab effects on memory and regulatory T cells. Whole-study findings and limits: Researchers could not give a naive or memory phenotype to roughly 75-96% of proliferating CD4+ or CD8+ clones. Just a small share of alloreactive clones was traced back to unstimulated subsets.

Generated by immunoSEQ multiplex PCR, the TCRdb table keeps only in-frame clones and is missing some. This sample has fewer than 11,000 clones, with approximately 44% found just once. This CDR3 comprises 15 residues. Per germline, CDR1 SGHTA and CDR2 FQGNSA. Between the trimmed V and J ends, which lost 5 bases and 4 bases, there was a span of 17 bases. The cells of the mixed lymphocyte reaction underwent an approximately six-day coculture at 37°C. Researchers tagged responder PBMCs with CFSE and stimulator PBMCs with Violet Dye before mixing them 1:1. By sample fraction, this clone is medium-sized (0.01 to 0.1%). The antigen remains undetermined.

The sequenced sample was CFSE-low (dividing) CD4+ T cells sorted from an allogeneic mixed lymphocyte reaction. The V and J genes are TRBV7-2 and TRBJ1-2; D perhaps matches TRBD1 (6 bases). This sequence originates from a human donor in good health; the cells came from an allogeneic mixed lymphocyte reaction. CDR3 loop: CASSQDRSLLYGYTF. The CDR3, as DNA: TGTGCCAGCAGCCAAGACAGGTCCTTGCTCTATGGCTACACCTTC.